The entry that follows covers one T cell receptor beta chain sequence. What it binds is not known. The data were taken from a study of CD8+CD57+ T cells in acquired aplastic anemia. Study information: The DNA of sorted CD4+ and CD8+ cells averaged approximately 3.3 ug. Broader study findings: Patients shared around 30 CD8+ CDR3 sequences with controls.

It was patients with CD8+CD57+ cell expansion by flow cytometry who were chosen for sequencing. TCR beta VDJ combinations and CDR3 sequences were profiled from genomic DNA. MiXCR, applied by TCRdb to the reads, yields one record per CDR3 protein. The sample includes around 500,000 distinct CDR3 sequences, around 33% seen only once; the top ten take 0.82%. The sequencing sample was made of sorted CD4+, CD8+, or CD8+CD57+ T cells (not recorded which) from PBMCs. The origin of this receptor is a human donor with aplastic anemia.

The CDR3 sequence: CASSFPPGPLETQYF. In DNA form, the CDR3 reads TGTGCCAGCAGTTTTCCTCCAGGGCCCTTAGAGACCCAGTACTTC. The chain is built from TRBV12-3 or TRBV12-4 and TRBJ2-7, with D possibly being TRBD1 (5 bases). The end of the DNA aligns better with TRBJ2-5, so the J call may be wrong. This CDR3 has 15 amino acids.